This T cell receptor beta chain was found in a study of T cell responses to AZD1222 COVID-19 vaccine. Clones were sequenced by immunoSEQ multiplex PCR, and TCRdb holds only the in-frame ones, with some missing. The sample holds 90,000 to 150,000 clones, roughly 88% seen once. The germline gives CDR1 SGHRS, CDR2 YFSETQ. V was cut by 4 bases and J by 1 base, with 8 bases left in between. The CDR3 has 13 amino acids. Sequenced here: peripheral blood, sampled on day 0 of AZD1222 vaccination. The receptor's source is an adult in good health. J is TRBJ1-1 and V is TRBV5-1; D not resolved. The CDR3 region has the DNA TGCGCCAGCAGCCTGGATTGGAACACTGAAGCTTTCTTT. Encoded protein: CASSLDWNTEAFF.